This T cell receptor beta chain emerged from a study of shared clonotypes between healthy human individuals. Data came from immunoSEQ multiplex PCR; TCRdb stores just in-frame clones and leaves some out. The sample comprises some 2,500,000 clones, approximately 90% of which are singletons, and approximately 0.39% rests with the top ten. Germline assignment: CDR1 SGHNT and CDR2 YENEEA. V lost 9 bases, J lost 4 bases, and 21 bases lay in between. The CDR3 loop spans 15 amino acids. From CD4+ cells came CD45RA+ naive and CD45RA-negative memory subsets. The J gene is TRBJ1-2, the V gene TRBV11-3, with D possibly being TRBD1 (5 bases). The sample consisted of naive CD4+ T cells from PBMCs. Subset given: CD45RA+ positively selected. The sequence came from a man between 18 and 35 years old in good health. Some clones in this sample may be carry-over from other donors' samples. CDR3 sequence reads: CARGGAGQSLYGYTF. In nucleotides, the CDR3 is TGTGCCAGGGGAGGGGCAGGCCAATCCCTCTATGGCTACACCTTC.